The 30 T cell receptor beta chains below were found in one sample sequenced in a study of blood T cell repertoires in COVID-19 (dated by TCRdb to the early 2020s). Preparation of the library involved the immunoSEQ multiplex PCR assay. The immuneACCESS repertoire file appears here via TCRdb, limited to in-frame rearrangements. These files lack a portion of the clones; in checked studies, under half of the deficit traces to unresolved V genes, and the cause of the others is not known. The sample has about 87,000 clones on record, around 90% of them singletons. Over 5% of the sample is taken by the ten largest. What was sequenced was peripheral blood. Every receptor here comes from a man aged 40-49 years with acute or convalescent COVID-19.

This clone was seen only once. This chain uses TRBV7-9 with TRBJ2-1, with TRBD1 matching over 10 bases. The V segment lost 5 bases and the J segment 6 bases; nucleotides outside the gene matches: 7. Germline loops: CDR1 SEHNR, CDR2 FQNEAQ (reference sequence). The CDR3 length is 15 residues. CDR3 loop: CASSIGTGVINEQFF. CDR3 DNA: TGTGCCAGCAGCATCGGGACAGGGGTTATCAATGAGCAGTTCTTC.

The rearrangement links TRBV24-1 to TRBJ1-1; 9 nucleotides agree with TRBD1. The CDR3 length is 15 residues. Losses at the gene ends were 3 bases for V and 5 bases for J; bases not matched to a gene: 6. Germline V lookup: CDR1 KGHDR, CDR2 SFDVKD. This chain's CDR3 is CATSDNDRGYTEAFF. In nucleotides, the CDR3 is TGTGCCACCAGTGATAACGACAGGGGGTATACTGAAGCTTTCTTT.

V gene TRBV29-1 combines with J gene TRBJ1-2; the match to TRBD1 covers 11 bases. Germline values: CDR1 SQVTM, CDR2 ANQGSEA. This CDR3 is 15 amino acids long. V was clipped by 7 bases and J by 2 bases; unmatched bases: 9. The CDR3 loop is CSGRTGGNWNYGYTF. The DNA of the CDR3 is TGCAGCGGCCGGACAGGGGGCAATTGGAACTATGGCTACACCTTC.

This chain joins TRBV19 and TRBJ1-1; D unresolved. In germline, CDR1 is LNHDA, CDR2 SQIVND (reference sequence). The CDR3 extends over 14 amino acids. V lost 3 bases, J lost 0 bases, and 8 bases lay in between. CDR3 region: CASSIQILNTEAFF. CDR3 bases: TGTGCCAGTAGTATCCAGATTCTGAACACTGAAGCTTTCTTT.

The chain joins TRBV10-3 to TRBJ2-2; 8 nucleotides line up with TRBD1. The CDR3 extends over 14 amino acids. Per the germline V gene, CDR1 is ENHRY and CDR2 is SYGVKD. Trimming at V came to 7 bases and at J to 3 bases, leaving 4 bases not matched to a gene. In DNA, the CDR3 is TGTGCCATCAACCTGGGACAGGACACCGGGGAGCTGTTTTTT. Translation gives CAINLGQDTGELFF.

The V call is TRBV11-3, the J call TRBJ2-1; TRBD2 matches 8 bases. Per the germline V gene, CDR1 is SGHNT and CDR2 is YENEEA. The trim removed 1 base at V and 0 bases at J, leaving 2 bases unmatched. The CDR3 is 16 residues long. The CDR3 region is CASSLGLASSYNEQFF. The CDR3 DNA is TGTGCCAGCAGCTTAGGACTAGCGAGCTCCTACAATGAGCAGTTCTTC.

This chain's CDR3 is CATSDPGQGKNEQFF. CDR3 in DNA: TGTGCCACCAGTGACCCGGGACAGGGCAAGAATGAGCAGTTCTTC. The chain joins TRBV24-1 to TRBJ2-1; 9 bases are shared with TRBD1. This CDR3 region has 15 residues. The germline V gene encodes CDR1 KGHDR and CDR2 SFDVKD. V shed 4 bases and J 7 bases; nucleotides not matched to a gene: 7.

V is TRBV7-6 and J is TRBJ1-1; the D gene is possibly TRBD1 (6 bases). Germline CDR1 SGHVS, CDR2 FNYEAQ. This CDR3 comprises 15 residues. V shed 5 bases and J shed 1 base, with 14 bases lying between them. The CDR3 DNA follows: TGTGCCAGCAGCCCCGGGACATTTACGAACACTGAAGCTTTCTTT. Its translation is CASSPGTFTNTEAFF. Supplemented by reference TRBV7-6 and TRBJ1-1, the full variable domain reads GAGVSQSPRYKVTKRGQDVALRCDPISGHVSLYWYRQALGQGPEFLTYFNYEAQQDKSGLPNDRFSAERPEGSISTLTIQRTEQRDSAMYRCASSPGTFTNTEAFFGQGTRLTVV.

This chain joins TRBV7-2 and TRBJ2-5; 11 nucleotides line up with TRBD2. The CDR3 contains 14 residues. The germline CDR1 and CDR2 sequences are SGHTA and FQGNSA. V lost 6 bases to trimming and J lost 3 bases; unmatched junction nucleotides: 3. The chain's CDR3 is CASSPGLAEETQYF. In DNA, the CDR3 is TGTGCCAGCAGTCCGGGACTAGCGGAAGAGACCCAGTACTTC.

The chain combines TRBV7-9 with TRBJ1-2; D may be TRBD1 (5 bases). The CDR3 is 14 residues long. Trimming pared 1 base from V and 6 bases from J, leaving 12 bases between. Germline V CDR1 and CDR2: SEHNR, FQNEAQ (reference sequence). CDR3 nucleotides: TGTGCCAGCAGCTTAGTAGGGGTAGGAGATGGCTACACCTTC. Amino acid sequence: CASSLVGVGDGYTF.

The chain carries TRBV18 and TRBJ1-1, with D uncertain. Trimming left V 2 bases short and J 2 bases short, with 12 bases between. The CDR3 is 15 amino acids. CDR1 and CDR2 from the germline V gene are KGHSH and LQKENI. The CDR3 loop is CASSPNTGVNTEAFF. In DNA form, the CDR3 reads TGTGCCAGCTCACCAAATACCGGGGTTAACACTGAAGCTTTCTTT.

This clone was counted once. This chain joins TRBV30 and TRBJ1-1; D remains unclear. The CDR3 has 15 amino acids. With 8 bases removed from V and 1 base from J, the gap between germline ends came to 20 bases. Germline CDR1 reads GTSNPN; CDR2 reads SVGIG (reference sequence). The CDR3 loop is CAHRRPPPGNTEAFF. CDR3 bases: TGTGCCCACCGGAGACCCCCGCCGGGGAACACTGAAGCTTTCTTT.

V usage is TRBV3-1 (or the pseudogene TRBV3-2) and J usage is TRBJ2-2; tentative D call: TRBD1 (6 bases). Germline lookup yields CDR1 LGHDT and CDR2 YNNKEL (reference sequence). The CDR3 totals 16 residues. The V gene lost 4 bases and the J gene lost 2 bases, with 14 bases spanning the gap. The CDR3 sequence is CASSPTGTLNTGELFF. The CDR3 DNA is TGTGCCAGCAGCCCGACCGGGACACTAAACACCGGGGAGCTGTTTTTT.

J is TRBJ2-1 and V is TRBV13, with 7 nucleotides matching TRBD1. There are 14 residues in the CDR3. CDR1 and CDR2 from the germline V gene are PRHDT and FYEKMQ (reference sequence). J gave up 5 bases and V 5 bases, and 6 bases lay outside the gene matches. The CDR3 sequence is CASSLRTGHNEQFF. The CDR3, as DNA: TGTGCCAGCAGCCTCCGGACAGGTCACAATGAGCAGTTCTTC. Drawing the rest from reference TRBV13 and TRBJ2-1, the complete variable domain is AAGVIQSPRHLIKEKRETATLKCYPIPRHDTVYWYQQGPGQDPQFLISFYEKMQSDKGSIPDRFSAQQFSDYHSELNMSSLELGDSALYFCASSLRTGHNEQFFGPGTRLTVL.

In this sample, this clone turned up a few times. The V gene is TRBV7-2, the J gene TRBJ1-1; D remains ambiguous. CDR3 size: 14 residues. Germline loops: CDR1 SGHTA, CDR2 FQGNSA. Trimming stripped 5 bases from V and 0 bases from J, with 10 bases between. The CDR3 DNA reads as TGTGCCAGCAGCGTAGTCACATTGAACACTGAAGCTTTCTTT. Amino acids: CASSVVTLNTEAFF. Full variable domain (rest looked up from reference TRBV7-2 and TRBJ1-1): GAGVSQSPSNKVTEKGKDVELRCDPISGHTALYWYRQSLGQGLEFLIYFQGNSAPDKSGLPSDRFSAERTGGSVSTLTIQRTQQEDSAVYLCASSVVTLNTEAFFGQGTRLTVV.

This sequence joins TRBV7-6 and TRBJ2-3; 7 positions match TRBD2. CDR3 size: 14 residues. The V gene end was trimmed by 0 bases and the J gene end by 4 bases; junction bases not matched to a gene: 1. CDR1 and CDR2 (germline): SGHVS, FNYEAQ. The CDR3 here is CASSLAGGADTQYF. DNA for the CDR3: TGTGCCAGCAGCTTAGCGGGGGGGGCAGATACGCAGTATTTT.

The gene calls are TRBV6-5 and TRBJ1-5, with D perhaps TRBD1 (5 bases). This CDR3 is 15 amino acids long. V was trimmed by 8 bases and J by 4 bases, leaving 18 bases between them. Germline V gene lookup returns CDR1 MNHEY and CDR2 SVGAGI. CDR3 sequence reads: CASGGSRGSNQPQHF. In DNA, the CDR3 is TGTGCCAGCGGCGGCTCCCGGGGGTCGAATCAGCCCCAGCATTTT.

The chain combines TRBV11-3 with TRBJ2-1; D is perhaps TRBD1 (6 bases). Trimming cost V 0 bases and J 6 bases, with 9 bases left between them. This CDR3 is built from 14 residues. From germline, CDR1 is SGHNT and CDR2 YENEEA. In DNA, the CDR3 is TGTGCCAGCAGCTTAGAGGGACACCTCAATGAGCAGTTCTTC. It translates to CASSLEGHLNEQFF.

The V gene is TRBV5-1, the J gene TRBJ1-1; tentatively, D is TRBD1 (6 bases). V gave up 0 bases and J gave up 1 base, with 10 bases separating them. The CDR3 length is 15 residues. Germline V lookup: CDR1 SGHRS, CDR2 YFSETQ. The CDR3 spells CASSLGLGGNTEAFF. The DNA of the CDR3 is TGCGCCAGCAGCTTGGGGCTAGGGGGGAACACTGAAGCTTTCTTT.

The J gene is TRBJ1-1, the V gene TRBV27, with D unresolved. Germline V gene lookup returns CDR1 MNHEY and CDR2 SMNVEV (reference sequence). The V end lost 5 bases, the J end lost 5 bases, and 18 bases lay between the germline ends. This CDR3 spans 15 amino acids. DNA for the CDR3: TGTGCCAGCAGTCCGCCCGGACTCCTTGGGACTGAAGCTTTCTTT. Encoded protein: CASSPPGLLGTEAFF.

The chain joins TRBV5-4 to TRBJ2-5; D call uncertain. The ends were cut back, 3 bases at V and 3 bases at J, with 9 bases in the middle. CDR1 and CDR2 from the germline V gene are SGHNT and YYREEE (reference sequence). The CDR3 spans 13 residues. CDR3 sequence reads: CASSSGQKETQYF. The CDR3 bases are TGTGCCAGCAGCTCAGGTCAGAAAGAGACCCAGTACTTC.

The rearrangement links TRBV13 to TRBJ1-2, with D possibly TRBD1 on 5 matching bases. This CDR3 spans 14 amino acids. The V end lost 3 bases, the J end lost 1 base, and 9 bases lay between the germline ends. The germline gives CDR1 PRHDT, CDR2 FYEKMQ (reference sequence). The CDR3 sequence is CASSFSGGNYGYTF. The CDR3 DNA is TGTGCCAGCAGCTTCTCGGGGGGTAACTATGGCTACACCTTC. The full variable domain, completed using reference TRBV13 and TRBJ1-2, is AAGVIQSPRHLIKEKRETATLKCYPIPRHDTVYWYQQGPGQDPQFLISFYEKMQSDKGSIPDRFSAQQFSDYHSELNMSSLELGDSALYFCASSFSGGNYGYTFGSGTRLTVV.

The chain combines TRBV30 with TRBJ2-1, with TRBD2 matching over 13 bases. Germline V gene sequence: CDR1 GTSNPN, CDR2 SVGIG (reference sequence). V lost 4 bases, J lost 7 bases, and 4 bases stayed unmatched. This CDR3 is built from 14 residues. The CDR3 loop is CAWTRLAGGNEQFF. CDR3 in DNA: TGTGCCTGGACAAGACTAGCGGGAGGTAATGAGCAGTTCTTC.

Only a few counts were recorded for this clone. V usage is TRBV28 and J usage is TRBJ1-5; D possibly corresponds to TRBD1 (5 bases). The V end lost 3 bases, the J end lost 5 bases, and 8 bases lay between the germline ends. The CDR3 contains 13 residues. The germline CDR1 and CDR2 sequences are MDHEN and SYDVKM. This CDR3 reads CASSLQGYQPQHF. For the CDR3, the DNA is TGTGCCAGCAGTTTGCAGGGATATCAGCCCCAGCATTTT.

The rearrangement joins TRBV5-1 to TRBJ1-1, with D maybe TRBD1 (6 bases). Between the trimmed V and J ends, which lost 5 bases and 3 bases, there was a span of 11 bases. The CDR3 totals 13 residues. CDR1 SGHRS and CDR2 YFSETQ come from the germline V gene. CDR3 coding DNA: TGCGCCAGCAGGACCGACAGGTACACTGAAGCTTTCTTT. It translates to CASRTDRYTEAFF.

V and J are TRBV19 and TRBJ1-6; 7 bases match TRBD1. Trimming removed 3 bases from V and 0 bases from J; junction bases left unmatched: 8. The CDR3 is made up of 18 amino acids. Germline lookup yields CDR1 LNHDA and CDR2 SQIVND (reference sequence). The CDR3 bases are TGTGCCAGTAGTATGCGGCAGGGGGTTAGCTCCTATAATTCACCCCTCCACTTT. It specifies CASSMRQGVSSYNSPLHF.

V gene TRBV7-9 combines with J gene TRBJ2-5; 7 bases line up with TRBD1. The germline V gene has CDR1 SEHNR and CDR2 FQNEAQ (reference sequence). The V segment lost 4 bases and the J segment 2 bases; nucleotides outside the gene matches: 7. This CDR3 comprises 15 residues. CDR3 loop: CASSSNRGAQETQYF. In DNA form, the CDR3 reads TGTGCCAGCAGCTCTAACAGGGGCGCACAAGAGACCCAGTACTTC.

This clone was seen only once. The chain couples TRBV9 to TRBJ2-1, with 9 bases matching TRBD2. Germline CDR1 reads SGDLS; CDR2 reads YYNGEE. V was pared by 0 bases and J by 0 bases, with 4 bases of the junction left unmatched. This CDR3 contains 17 residues. The CDR3 spells CASSVGLAGNSYNEQFF. The CDR3 DNA sequence: TGTGCCAGCAGCGTAGGCCTAGCGGGGAACTCCTACAATGAGCAGTTCTTC. Filled out from reference TRBV9 and TRBJ2-1, the complete variable domain reads DSGVTQTPKHLITATGQRVTLRCSPRSGDLSVYWYQQSLDQGLQFLIQYYNGEERAKGNILERFSAQQFPDLHSELNLSSLELGDSALYFCASSVGLAGNSYNEQFFGPGTRLTVL.

V usage is TRBV9 and J usage is TRBJ2-2, with 8 bases identical to TRBD2. The CDR3 totals 16 residues. Trimming at V came to 4 bases and at J to 3 bases, leaving 8 bases not matched to a gene. Germline V gene data show CDR1 as SGDLS and CDR2 as YYNGEE. The CDR3 nucleotides are TGTGCCAGCAGCCGCCTCAGCGGGAGCCACACCGGGGAGCTGTTTTTT. This codes for CASSRLSGSHTGELFF.

The genes are TRBV7-6 and TRBJ1-1, with 7 bases lining up with TRBD1. Germline CDR1 reads SGHVS; CDR2 reads FNYEAQ. With V trimmed by 2 bases and J by 1 base, 13 bases remained unmatched. The CDR3 loop spans 18 amino acids. CDR3 coding DNA: TGTGCCAGCAGCTTACCCACTCTCACCGGGACAGAGAACACTGAAGCTTTCTTT. Its translation is CASSLPTLTGTENTEAFF.